The source of this T cell receptor (beta chain) is a study of shared clonotypes between healthy human individuals (dated by TCRdb to 2018 to 2021). In the study overall: The cohort comprised a couple of women and a few men aged 18 to 49 years. Different laboratories and diverse techniques were used to prepare libraries and sequence TCR repertoires, to increase sequencing depth and limit assay-specific biases. For each donor, CD4 naive and CD4 memory were each given three plates, CD8 naive was given two plates, and CD8 memory was given one plate. The study deeply sequenced blood TCR repertoires of about 5 healthy adults to estimate repertoire size and the extent of clonotype sharing between individuals. Between about 0.94 and 8.9 billion PBMCs per donor were obtained by leukapheresis.

Notes on this clone: The antigen it recognizes is unknown. Within one base of it there is no much larger clone, and no base qualities were kept.

Trimming takes 2 bases from V and 4 bases from J, and the germline ends sit 11 bases apart. Counted from cysteine to phenylalanine, this CDR3 has 14 amino acids. CDR3 DNA only is kept here, 42 bases in frame from base 1. CDR1 is given as SQVTM and CDR2 as ANQGSEA, both from the germline V gene. Beyond this particular receptor, the publication reports: The genetic and exposure-history diversity represented was limited by the small number of donors. Even with the large sequencing depth, rarefaction of the sorted-subset datasets indicated that sequencing was incomplete. Estimated clonotype richness was generally larger for naive than for memory subsets. Sampling was restricted to blood, and TCR repertoires in tissue are likely to differ from TCR repertoires in blood. Higher generation probabilities were observed for clonotypes shared by all four sorted-subset donors than for non-shared clonotypes. Sharing across several donors was observed for 4.5% to 6.5% of naive CD4, 3% to 3.5% of naive CD8, 2% to 2.5% of memory CD4, and roughly 0.4% of memory CD8 clonotypes. Pairwise subsampling indicated that sequencing depth was expected to affect the degree of clonotype sharing among donors.

Donors were healthy HIV-negative adults with no recently reported acute infections or vaccinations. Only Caucasian adults living in Nashville, Tennessee, USA were represented among the donors. Magnetic negative selection was used to enrich CD4+ T cells, after which naive cells were positively selected on CD45RA and the negative fraction became the memory subset. Blood was obtained by leukapheresis, after which PBMCs were separated by Ficoll-Histopaque density gradient centrifugation and cryopreserved in liquid nitrogen vapor phase. Analytical flow cytometry was used to check the purity and quantity of every magnetically sorted T cell population. Genomic DNA was isolated from each sorted fraction and quantified by UV absorbance on a Nanodrop 2000c. Using the deep immunoSEQ assay, multiplex PCR amplified TCR CDR3 regions from genomic DNA. Genomic DNA extracted from each cell subset was distributed evenly over all wells of several immunoSEQ 96-well plates, and each plate served as one replicate. Each replicate PCR for sorted subsets received around 200 ng genomic DNA, equal to about 29,000 T cell genomes. Purified libraries were quantified with a Qubit 3.0 fluorometer, sized on a Bioanalyzer 2100, and re-quantified with the KAPA Library Quantification kit. Every immunoSEQ 96-well plate was sequenced on a separate single-read 150-cycle Illumina NextSeq 550 flow cell. The published analysis was carried out like this. Because the immunoSEQ output included only junctional sequences and no quality scores, the filtering could not be the same as the filtering used for full-length reads. To assign V/J genes and CDR3, sequences were annotated using PyIR, a Python wrapper for IgBLAST v1.9, with IMGT germline references. Reads with weak V/J assignments (E-value above 1e-6), missing CDR3, stop codons, out-of-frame junctions, or ambiguous translated residues were removed. V3J clonotypes were defined by identical inferred V gene, J gene, and CDR3 amino acid sequence. The percentage overlap between two repertoires was calculated by dividing the number of shared unique clonotypes by the size of the smaller repertoire. Repertoire richness was assessed with RTK rarefaction, the Chao1 estimator, and Recon v2.1 estimates of unobserved clonotypes. For all TCRbeta clonotypes obtained by the gDNA method from four donors, generation probabilities were computed with OLGA. This immuneACCESS table, as held by TCRdb, lists in-frame sequences with V and J called but not all clones. Of the missing ones, under half trace to an unresolved V gene in checked studies; the others have no known cause. The V and J calls and clone size come from that table; D and trimming were worked out from the DNA. This sample comprises 2 million to 3 million clones, approximately 94% of them detected only once. The ten biggest clones cover 0.36% of the sample.

The receptor comes from a man aged 18 to 30 in good health. Some clones in this sample may be carry-over from other donors' samples. The source material was naive CD4+ T cells from PBMCs. Read against the paper, the sample's cell subset or site label means: CD45RA+ positively selected. In this chain, TRBV29-1 is recombined with TRBJ2-2; matching of 6 bases hints at TRBD2 as the D gene. In nucleotide form, the sequence is TGCAGCGTTGAATTGGGGGGTCCCACCGGGGAGCTGTTTTTT. Protein translation: CSVELGGPTGELFF.